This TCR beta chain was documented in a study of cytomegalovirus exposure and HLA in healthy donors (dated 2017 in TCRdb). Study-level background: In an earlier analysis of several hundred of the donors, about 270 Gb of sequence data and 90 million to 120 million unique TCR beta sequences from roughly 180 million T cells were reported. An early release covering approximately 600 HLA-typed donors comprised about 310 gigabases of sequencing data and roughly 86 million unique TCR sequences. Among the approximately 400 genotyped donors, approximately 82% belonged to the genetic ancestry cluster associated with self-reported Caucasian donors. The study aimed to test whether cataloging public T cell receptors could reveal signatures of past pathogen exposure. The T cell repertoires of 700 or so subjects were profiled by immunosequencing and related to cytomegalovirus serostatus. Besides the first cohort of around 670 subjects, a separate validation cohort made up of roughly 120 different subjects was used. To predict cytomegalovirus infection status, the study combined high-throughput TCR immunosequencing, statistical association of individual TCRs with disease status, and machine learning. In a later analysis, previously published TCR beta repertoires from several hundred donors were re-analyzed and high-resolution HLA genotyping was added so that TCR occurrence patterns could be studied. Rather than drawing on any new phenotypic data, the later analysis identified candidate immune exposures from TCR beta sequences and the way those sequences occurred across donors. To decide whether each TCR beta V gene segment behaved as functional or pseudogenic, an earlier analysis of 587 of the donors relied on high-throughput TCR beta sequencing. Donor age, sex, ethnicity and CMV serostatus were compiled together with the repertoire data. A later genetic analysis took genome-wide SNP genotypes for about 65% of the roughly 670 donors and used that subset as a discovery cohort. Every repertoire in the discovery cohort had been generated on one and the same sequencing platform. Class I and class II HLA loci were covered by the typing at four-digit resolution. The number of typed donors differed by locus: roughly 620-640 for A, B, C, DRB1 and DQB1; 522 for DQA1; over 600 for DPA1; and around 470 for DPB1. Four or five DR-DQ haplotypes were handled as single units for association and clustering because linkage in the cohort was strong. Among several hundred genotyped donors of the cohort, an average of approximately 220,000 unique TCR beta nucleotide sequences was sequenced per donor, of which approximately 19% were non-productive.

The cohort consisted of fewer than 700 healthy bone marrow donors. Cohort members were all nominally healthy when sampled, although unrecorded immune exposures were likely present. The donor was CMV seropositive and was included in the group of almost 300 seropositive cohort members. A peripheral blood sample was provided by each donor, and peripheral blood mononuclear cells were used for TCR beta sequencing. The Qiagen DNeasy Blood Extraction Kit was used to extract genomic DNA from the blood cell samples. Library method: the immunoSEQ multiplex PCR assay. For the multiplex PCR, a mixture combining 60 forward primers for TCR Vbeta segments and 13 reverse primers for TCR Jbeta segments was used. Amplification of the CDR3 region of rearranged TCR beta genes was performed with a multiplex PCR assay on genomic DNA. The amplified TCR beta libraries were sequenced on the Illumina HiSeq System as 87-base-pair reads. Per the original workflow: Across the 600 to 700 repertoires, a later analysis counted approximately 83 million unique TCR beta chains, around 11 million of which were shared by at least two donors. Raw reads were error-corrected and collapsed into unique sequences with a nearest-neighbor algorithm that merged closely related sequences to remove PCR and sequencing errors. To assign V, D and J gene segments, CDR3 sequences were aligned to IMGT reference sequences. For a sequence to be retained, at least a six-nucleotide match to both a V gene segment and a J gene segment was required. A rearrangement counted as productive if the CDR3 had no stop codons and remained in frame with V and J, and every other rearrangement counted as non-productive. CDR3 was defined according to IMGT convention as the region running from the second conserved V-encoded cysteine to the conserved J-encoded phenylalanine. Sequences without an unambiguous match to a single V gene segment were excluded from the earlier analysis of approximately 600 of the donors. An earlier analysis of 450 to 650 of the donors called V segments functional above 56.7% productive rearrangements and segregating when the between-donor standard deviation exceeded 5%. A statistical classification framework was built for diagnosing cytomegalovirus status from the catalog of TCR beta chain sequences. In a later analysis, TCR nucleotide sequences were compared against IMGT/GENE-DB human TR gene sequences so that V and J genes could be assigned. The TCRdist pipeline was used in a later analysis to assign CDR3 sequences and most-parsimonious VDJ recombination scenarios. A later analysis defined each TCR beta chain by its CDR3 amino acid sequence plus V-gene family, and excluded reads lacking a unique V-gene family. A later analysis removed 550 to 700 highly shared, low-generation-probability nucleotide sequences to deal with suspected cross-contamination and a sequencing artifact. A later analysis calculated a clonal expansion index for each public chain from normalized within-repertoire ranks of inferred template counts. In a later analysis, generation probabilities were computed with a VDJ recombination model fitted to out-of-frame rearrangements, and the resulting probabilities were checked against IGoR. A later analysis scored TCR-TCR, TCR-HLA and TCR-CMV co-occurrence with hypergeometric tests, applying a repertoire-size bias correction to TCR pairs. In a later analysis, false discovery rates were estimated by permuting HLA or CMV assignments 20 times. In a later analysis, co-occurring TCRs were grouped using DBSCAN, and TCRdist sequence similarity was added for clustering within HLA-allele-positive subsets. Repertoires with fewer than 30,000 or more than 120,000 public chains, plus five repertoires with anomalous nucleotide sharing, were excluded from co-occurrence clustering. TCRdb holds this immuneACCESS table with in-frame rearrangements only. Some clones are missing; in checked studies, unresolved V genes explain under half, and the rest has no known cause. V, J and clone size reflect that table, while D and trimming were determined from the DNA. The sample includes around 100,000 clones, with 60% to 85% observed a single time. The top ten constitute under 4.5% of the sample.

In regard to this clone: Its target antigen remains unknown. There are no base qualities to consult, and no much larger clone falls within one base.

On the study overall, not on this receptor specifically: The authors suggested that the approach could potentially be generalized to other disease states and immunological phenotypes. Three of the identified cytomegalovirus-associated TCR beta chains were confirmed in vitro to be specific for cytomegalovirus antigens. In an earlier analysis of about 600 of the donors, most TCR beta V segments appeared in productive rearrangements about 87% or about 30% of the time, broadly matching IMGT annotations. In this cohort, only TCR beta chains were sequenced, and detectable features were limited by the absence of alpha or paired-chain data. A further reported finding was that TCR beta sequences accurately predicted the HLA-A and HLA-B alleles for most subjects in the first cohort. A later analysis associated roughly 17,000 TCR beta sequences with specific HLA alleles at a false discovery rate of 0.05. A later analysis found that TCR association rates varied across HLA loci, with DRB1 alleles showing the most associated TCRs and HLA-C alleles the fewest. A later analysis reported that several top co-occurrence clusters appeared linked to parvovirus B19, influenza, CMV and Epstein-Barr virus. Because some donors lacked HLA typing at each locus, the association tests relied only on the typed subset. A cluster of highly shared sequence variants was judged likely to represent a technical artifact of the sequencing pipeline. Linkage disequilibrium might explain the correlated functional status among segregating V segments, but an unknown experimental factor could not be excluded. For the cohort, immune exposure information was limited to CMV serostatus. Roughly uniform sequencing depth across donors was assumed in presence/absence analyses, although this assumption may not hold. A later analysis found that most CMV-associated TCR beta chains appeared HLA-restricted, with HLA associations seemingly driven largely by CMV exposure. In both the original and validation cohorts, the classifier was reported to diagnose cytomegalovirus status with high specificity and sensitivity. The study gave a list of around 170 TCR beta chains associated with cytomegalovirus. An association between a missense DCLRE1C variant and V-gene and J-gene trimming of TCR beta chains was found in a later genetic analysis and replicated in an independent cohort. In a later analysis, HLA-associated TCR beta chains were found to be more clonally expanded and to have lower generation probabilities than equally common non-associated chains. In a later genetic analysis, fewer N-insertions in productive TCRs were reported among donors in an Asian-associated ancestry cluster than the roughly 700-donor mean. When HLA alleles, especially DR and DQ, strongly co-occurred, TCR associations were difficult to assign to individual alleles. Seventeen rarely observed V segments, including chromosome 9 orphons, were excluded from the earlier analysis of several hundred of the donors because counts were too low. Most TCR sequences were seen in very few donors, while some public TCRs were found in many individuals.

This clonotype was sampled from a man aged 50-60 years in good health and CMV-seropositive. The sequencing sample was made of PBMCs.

The bases read TGTGCCAGCAGCTCCACAGGGGCTAATGAAAAACTGTTTTTT. It translates as CASSSTGANEKLFF. The chain is made from TRBV5-6 and TRBJ1-4, and TRBD1 aligns with 7 junction nucleotides. There are 14 amino acids in the CDR3, from cysteine to phenylalanine inclusive. CDR3 DNA only is kept here, 42 bases in frame from base 1. CDR1 and CDR2 were assigned from the germline V gene as SGHDT and YYEEEE. Germline trimming amounts to 3 bases on V and 3 bases on J, with 2 as the count of junction bases outside the gene matches. The variable domain in full, with residues beyond the CDR3 obtained from the reference TRBV5-6 and TRBJ1-4 genes, is DAGVTQSPTHLIKTRGQQVTLRCSPKSGHDTVSWYQQALGQGPQFIFQYYEEEERQRGNFPDRFSGHQFPNYSSELNVNALLLGDSALYLCASSSTGANEKLFFGSGTQLSVL.